The sequence of this T cell receptor (beta chain) was determined in a study of T cell responses to AZD1222 COVID-19 vaccine. TCRdb keeps only in-frame clones here, not all; method: immunoSEQ multiplex PCR. The sample lists about 120,000 clones, 75% to 90% occurring once. A note on this clone: The antigen remains undetermined.

Overall study findings and caveats: AZD1222 recipients seropositive at baseline numbered only 5 to 7. Compared with day 0, the breadth and depth of the Spike-specific TCR repertoire rose significantly after two doses of AZD1222. Repertoire sampling occurred only after the peak T cell response.

The CDR3 is made up of 17 amino acids. CDR1 and CDR2 from the germline V gene are LNHDA and SQIVND (reference sequence). Trimming pared 6 bases from V and 4 bases from J, leaving 21 bases between. Sample: peripheral blood, taken on day 0 of AZD1222 vaccination. V gene TRBV19 combines with J gene TRBJ2-2; tentatively, D is TRBD1 (6 bases). The receptor was derived from an adult in good health. The CDR3 bases are TGTGCCAGTAGCAGTGAGCCAACAGGGATTTTCACCGGGGAGCTGTTTTTT. Its translation: CASSSEPTGIFTGELFF.